This is a list of T cell receptor beta chains from one sample in a study of T-cell memory formation after mild COVID-19. One entry per CDR3 protein results from TCRdb running MiXCR on the 5' RACE reads. The data hold roughly 150,000 distinct CDR3 sequences, with 20% to 25% observed a single time. The material sequenced was PBMCs or a T cell subset sorted from them (not recorded which). These receptor sequences come from an adult woman who had mild COVID-19 (a few samples of this study predate the infection). Cell type and time point are not known. Both conserved end residues are part of each CDR3. The order of the fields is V gene, clone size, J gene, D gene, CDR3 protein, CDR3 DNA. The D gene is left open where the match is weak. Part of the rows lack a size; the others show once, few, many or a class for expanded clones.

TRBV7-9,-,TRBJ1-1,TRBD1,CASSFPWTGKTEAFF,TGTGCCAGCAGCTTTCCGTGGACAGGGAAGACTGAAGCTTTCTTT
TRBV12-3/TRBV12-4,-,TRBJ2-5,TRBD2,CASSFPSGRVEETQYF,TGTGCCAGCAGTTTCCCTAGCGGGAGGGTCGAAGAGACCCAGTACTTC
TRBV5-6,-,TRBJ2-2,-,CASSLGEVVYAGELFF,TGTGCCAGCAGCTTGGGAGAAGTGGTGTATGCCGGGGAGCTGTTTTTT
TRBV9,-,TRBJ2-3,TRBD2,CASSVRLAGGLDTQYF,TGTGCCAGCAGCGTTCGACTAGCGGGAGGCTTGGATACGCAGTATTTT
TRBV5-1,-,TRBJ2-4,TRBD1,CASSPSRDSAAKNIQYF,TGCGCCAGCAGCCCCTCCCGGGACAGCGCAGCCAAAAACATTCAGTACTTC
TRBV15,few,TRBJ1-1,-,CATSSILGVAAGMNTEAFF,TGTGCCACCAGCAGCATCTTGGGGGTGGCGGCCGGAATGAACACTGAAGCTTTCTTT
TRBV7-6,-,TRBJ2-3,TRBD1,CASSYGTGSDTQYF,TGTGCCAGCAGCTATGGGACAGGGTCAGATACGCAGTATTTT
TRBV9,many,TRBJ2-3,TRBD2,CASSVGTSGSTDTQYF,TGTGCCAGCAGCGTCGGGACTAGCGGGAGCACAGATACGCAGTATTTT
TRBV5-1,-,TRBJ2-3,TRBD2,CASSLVGVAGVTDTQYF,TGCGCCAGCAGCTTGGTGGGAGTAGCGGGGGTAACAGATACGCAGTATTTT
TRBV12-3/TRBV12-4,few,TRBJ2-7,-,CASSLKGLPRSSYEQYF,TGTGCCAGCAGCCTCAAGGGACTCCCCCGGAGCTCCTACGAGCAGTACTTC
TRBV6-5,-,TRBJ2-7,-,CASSYIGSYEQYF,TGTGCCAGCAGTTATATCGGGTCCTACGAGCAGTACTTC
TRBV30,-,TRBJ2-7,TRBD1,CAWSQGTVYEQYF,TGTGCCTGGAGTCAAGGGACAGTATACGAGCAGTACTTC
TRBV5-6,few,TRBJ2-1,TRBD2,CASSLVSSGSLANEQFF,TGTGCCAGCAGCTTGGTGTCTAGCGGGAGTCTTGCAAATGAGCAGTTCTTC
TRBV6-5,many,TRBJ2-3,TRBD2,CASSRLAGDTSTDTQYF,TGTGCCAGCAGCCGACTAGCGGGCGACACGAGCACAGATACGCAGTATTTT
TRBV18,-,TRBJ2-1,TRBD1,CASSPDRGNEQFF,TGTGCCAGCTCGCCGGACAGGGGGAATGAGCAGTTCTTC